The clone carrying this T cell receptor beta chain came up a few times. Time point indicated: newly diagnosed GD, antithyroid drugs for less than 3 months. The TCR library was prepared using RNA isolated from PBMCs. These data belong to a study of regulatory T cells in long-lasting Graves disease. CDR3 regions were amplified by Arm-PCR using iRepertoire HTBI primers to build TCR beta libraries. TCRdb ran MiXCR on the multiplex PCR reads and lists one entry per CDR3 protein. The data hold 390,000 or so distinct CDR3 sequences, with 12% observed a single time. Germline V gives CDR1 LGHNA, CDR2 YSLEER. V gave up 1 base and J gave up 6 bases, with 17 bases separating them. This CDR3 has 16 residues. This sample also appeared in a second study, on T cells in Graves' hyperthyroidism and ophthalmopathy. As reported in that work: Lactation, pregnancy, other autoimmune disease or uncontrolled infection excluded patients. The HTBI set primed first-round TCR CDR3 RT-PCR.

This sample comprised peripheral blood mononuclear cells (PBMCs), obtained at new diagnosis, from a patient treated with antithyroid drugs. V is TRBV4-3 and J is TRBJ2-3; D might be TRBD2 (6 bases). This TCR was sampled from a young woman with Graves disease. As DNA, the CDR3 is TGCGCCAGCAGCCAAGCTGCCGGGACTCCCGCGGATACGCAGTATTTT. Its protein product is CASSQAAGTPADTQYF.